The 8 T cell receptor beta chains reported below all come from one sample, sequenced in a study of shared clonotypes between healthy human individuals. The method was immunoSEQ multiplex PCR; TCRdb's version includes in-frame clones alone and lacks a portion of them. Here the sample spans 700,000 to 950,000 clones, 96% being singletons. It was CD45RO-negative cells, positively selected for CCR7, that made up naive CD8 cells, with terminally differentiated effector memory CD45RA+ cells excluded. The sequencing sample was made of naive CD8+ T cells sorted from blood. All receptors come from a man younger than 40 in good health.

The rearrangement uses TRBV10-2 and TRBJ2-5; TRBD2 matches at 9 bases. CDR3 size: 16 residues. CDR1 and CDR2 (germline): WSHSY, SAAADI. V dropped 0 bases and J dropped 4; count of bases not matched to a gene: 6. CDR3 DNA sequence: TGCGCCAGCAGTGAGTCGGGGGGACTAGCACCAGAGACCCAGTACTTC. It translates to CASSESGGLAPETQYF.

The chain is built from TRBV18 and TRBJ2-2; D is tentatively TRBD1 or TRBD2 (5 bases each). Germline V CDR1 and CDR2: KGHSH, LQKENI. The CDR3 consists of 16 residues. V lost 5 bases to trimming and J lost 6 bases, with 19 bases between them. The CDR3 spells CASSGTGGGASGELFF. The CDR3 DNA is TGTGCCAGCTCAGGAACAGGAGGAGGTGCATCCGGGGAGCTGTTTTTT. Combining the CDR3 with reference TRBV18 and TRBJ2-2 gives the whole variable domain NAGVMQNPRHLVRRRGQEARLRCSPMKGHSHVYWYRQLPEEGLKFMVYLQKENIIDESGMPKERFSAEFPKEGPSILRIQQVVRGDSAAYFCASSGTGGGASGELFFGEGSRLTVL.

This chain links TRBV27 with TRBJ1-5; D may be TRBD1 (5 bases). The CDR3 contains 16 residues. Trimming removed 5 bases from V and 1 base from J, with 15 bases in between. CDR1 is MNHEY, CDR2 SMNVEV, per germline (reference sequence). The CDR3 DNA is TGTGCCAGCAGTATCCGGGACCCCGTAAGCAATCAGCCCCAGCATTTT. This sequence encodes CASSIRDPVSNQPQHF.

Details on this clone: The sample holds other DNA sequences that translate to the same CDR3. The genes are TRBV9 and TRBJ2-7; tentatively, D is TRBD2 (6 bases). Per the germline V gene, CDR1 is SGDLS and CDR2 is YYNGEE. V was trimmed by 2 bases and J by 2 bases, leaving 11 bases between them. The CDR3 is 14 residues long. The CDR3 DNA is TGTGCCAGCAGCGTTGAAGGCGGGGCCTACGAGCAGTACTTC. Protein product: CASSVEGGAYEQYF.

The rearrangement joins TRBV7-9 to TRBJ2-1; a possible D gene is TRBD2 (6 bases). This CDR3 comprises 15 residues. Deletions cut 3 bases from V and 8 bases from J, with 17 bases between. Germline V lookup: CDR1 SEHNR, CDR2 FQNEAQ (reference sequence). In DNA form, the CDR3 reads TGTGCCAGCAGCTTTGCGGGATCGCCTCGGGATGAGCAGTTCTTC. Residues: CASSFAGSPRDEQFF.

This chain uses TRBV7-6 with TRBJ2-7; a possible D gene is TRBD1 (6 bases). This CDR3 is 13 amino acids long. Germline CDR1 SGHVS, CDR2 FNYEAQ. V lost 5 bases and J 5 bases, leaving 13 bases between the germline ends. The CDR3 DNA reads TGTGCCAGCAGCCCCACAGGGATCCACGAGCAGTACTTC. Translating it yields CASSPTGIHEQYF.

CDR3: CASSLTDAMNTEAFF. The CDR3 region has the DNA TGTGCCAGCAGCTTAACGGACGCCATGAACACTGAAGCTTTCTTT. The chain links TRBV5-5 to TRBJ1-1; D remains ambiguous. The V and J ends lost 2 bases and 0 bases respectively, with 11 bases between them. This CDR3 spans 15 amino acids. CDR1 and CDR2 (germline): SGHKS, YYEKEE (reference sequence).

The gene calls are TRBV15 and TRBJ2-2; possible D gene TRBD2, 5 bases. V was trimmed by 1 base and J by 5 bases, leaving 14 bases between them. Germline lookup yields CDR1 LNHNV and CDR2 YYDKDF (reference sequence). This CDR3 spans 16 amino acids. CDR3 nucleotides: TGTGCCACCAGCAGAGGAGGGTCTTCCCTAACCGGGGAGCTGTTTTTT. It codes for CATSRGGSSLTGELFF.